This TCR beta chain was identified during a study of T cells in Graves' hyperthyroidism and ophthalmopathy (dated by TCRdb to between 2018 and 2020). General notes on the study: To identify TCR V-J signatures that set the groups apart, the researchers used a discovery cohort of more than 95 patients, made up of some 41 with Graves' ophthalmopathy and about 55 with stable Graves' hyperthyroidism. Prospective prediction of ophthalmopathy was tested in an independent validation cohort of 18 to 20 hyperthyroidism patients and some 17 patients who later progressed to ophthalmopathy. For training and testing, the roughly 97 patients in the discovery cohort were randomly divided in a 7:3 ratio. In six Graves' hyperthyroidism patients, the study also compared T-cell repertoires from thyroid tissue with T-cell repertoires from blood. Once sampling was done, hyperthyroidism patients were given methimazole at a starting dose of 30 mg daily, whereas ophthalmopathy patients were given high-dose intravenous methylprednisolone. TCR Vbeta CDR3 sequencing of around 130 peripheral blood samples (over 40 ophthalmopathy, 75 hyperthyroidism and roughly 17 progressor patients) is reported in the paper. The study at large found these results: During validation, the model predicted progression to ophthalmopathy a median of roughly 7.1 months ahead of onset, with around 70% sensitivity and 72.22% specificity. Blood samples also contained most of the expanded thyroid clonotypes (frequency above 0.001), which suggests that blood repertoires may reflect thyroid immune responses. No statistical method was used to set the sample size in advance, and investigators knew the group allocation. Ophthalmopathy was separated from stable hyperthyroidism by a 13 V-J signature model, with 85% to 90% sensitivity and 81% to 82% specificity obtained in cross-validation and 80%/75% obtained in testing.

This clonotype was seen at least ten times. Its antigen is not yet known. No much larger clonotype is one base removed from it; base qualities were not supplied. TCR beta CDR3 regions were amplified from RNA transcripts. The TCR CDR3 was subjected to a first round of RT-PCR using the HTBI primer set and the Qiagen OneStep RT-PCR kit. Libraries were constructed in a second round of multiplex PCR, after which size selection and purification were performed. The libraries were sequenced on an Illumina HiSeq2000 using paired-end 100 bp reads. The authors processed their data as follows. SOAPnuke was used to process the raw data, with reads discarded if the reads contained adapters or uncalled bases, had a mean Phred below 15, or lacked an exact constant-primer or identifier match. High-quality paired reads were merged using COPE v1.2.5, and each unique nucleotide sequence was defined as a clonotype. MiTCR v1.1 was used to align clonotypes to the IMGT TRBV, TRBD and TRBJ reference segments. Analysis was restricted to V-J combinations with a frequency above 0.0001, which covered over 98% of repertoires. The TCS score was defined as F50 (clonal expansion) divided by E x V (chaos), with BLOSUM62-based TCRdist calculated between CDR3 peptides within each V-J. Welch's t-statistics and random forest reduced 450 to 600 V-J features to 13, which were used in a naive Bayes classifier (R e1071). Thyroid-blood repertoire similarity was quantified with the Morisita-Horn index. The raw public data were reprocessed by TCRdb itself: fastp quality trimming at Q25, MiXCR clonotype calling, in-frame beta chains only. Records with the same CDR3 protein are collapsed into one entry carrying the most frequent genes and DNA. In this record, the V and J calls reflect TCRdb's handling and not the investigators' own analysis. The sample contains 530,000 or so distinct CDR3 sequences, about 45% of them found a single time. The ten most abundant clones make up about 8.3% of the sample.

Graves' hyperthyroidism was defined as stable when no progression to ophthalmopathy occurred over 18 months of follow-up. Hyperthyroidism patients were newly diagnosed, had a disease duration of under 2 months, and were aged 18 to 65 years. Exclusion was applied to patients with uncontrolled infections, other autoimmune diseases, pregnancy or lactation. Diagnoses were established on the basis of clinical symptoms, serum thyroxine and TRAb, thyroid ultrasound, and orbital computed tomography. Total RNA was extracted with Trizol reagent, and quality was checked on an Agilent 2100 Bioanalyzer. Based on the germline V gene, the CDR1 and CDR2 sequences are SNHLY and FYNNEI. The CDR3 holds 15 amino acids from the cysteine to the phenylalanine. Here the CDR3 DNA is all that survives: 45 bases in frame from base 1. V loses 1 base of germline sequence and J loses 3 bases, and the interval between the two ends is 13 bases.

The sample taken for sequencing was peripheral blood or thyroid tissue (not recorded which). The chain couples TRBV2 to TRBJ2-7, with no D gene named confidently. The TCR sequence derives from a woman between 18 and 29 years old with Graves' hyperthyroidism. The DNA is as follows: TGTGCCAGCAGTGAAGGGCAGGAATCAATCTACGAGCAGTACTTC. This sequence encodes CASSEGQESIYEQYF.